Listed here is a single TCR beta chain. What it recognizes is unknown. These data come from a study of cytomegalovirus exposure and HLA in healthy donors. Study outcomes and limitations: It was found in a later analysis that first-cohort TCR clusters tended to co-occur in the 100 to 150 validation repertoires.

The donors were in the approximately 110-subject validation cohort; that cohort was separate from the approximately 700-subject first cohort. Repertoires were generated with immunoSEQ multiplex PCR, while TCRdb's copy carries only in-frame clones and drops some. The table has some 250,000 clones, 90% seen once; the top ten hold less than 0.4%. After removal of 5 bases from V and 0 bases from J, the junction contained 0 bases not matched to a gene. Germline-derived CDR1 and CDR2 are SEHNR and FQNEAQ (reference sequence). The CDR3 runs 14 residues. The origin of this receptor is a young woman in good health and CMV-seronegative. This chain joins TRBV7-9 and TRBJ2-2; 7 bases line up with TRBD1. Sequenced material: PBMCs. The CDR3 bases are TGTGCCAGCAGCGGGACAGCGAACACCGGGGAGCTGTTTTTT. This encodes CASSGTANTGELFF.